The clone carrying this T cell receptor (beta chain) was observed many times. Its antigen is currently unknown. Stated time point: longitudinal time-point 2. The study used blood bank volunteers in Maryland, USA, as healthy controls. The unsorted libraries were prepared from 2 million PBMCs (stored at -80 C). Germline CDR1 ENHRY, CDR2 SYGVKD. The CDR3 is 16 residues long. The V end was cut by 2 bases, the J end by 5 bases, with 16 bases between. The data belong to a study of neurological immune-mediated disorders. The method for making cDNA was 5'RACE, and it used 10-nucleotide random UMIs. Via MiXCR, TCRdb re-called the 5' RACE reads, giving one row per CDR3 protein. The data show more than 55,000 distinct CDR3 sequences, less than 10% seen once. Study-level points and caveats: The greatest TCR clonal expansion occurred in HTLV-1-associated myelopathy and the least in multiple sclerosis, which fell below healthy controls.

The source material was PBMCs. The J gene is TRBJ2-1, the V gene TRBV10-3; D possibly matches TRBD1 or TRBD2 (5 bases each). The sequence was obtained from a man between 25 and 39 years old in good health. The CDR3 DNA follows: TGTGCCATCAGTGAGACTGGGACGTTGGGAGACAATGAGCAGTTCTTC. This codes for CAISETGTLGDNEQFF.